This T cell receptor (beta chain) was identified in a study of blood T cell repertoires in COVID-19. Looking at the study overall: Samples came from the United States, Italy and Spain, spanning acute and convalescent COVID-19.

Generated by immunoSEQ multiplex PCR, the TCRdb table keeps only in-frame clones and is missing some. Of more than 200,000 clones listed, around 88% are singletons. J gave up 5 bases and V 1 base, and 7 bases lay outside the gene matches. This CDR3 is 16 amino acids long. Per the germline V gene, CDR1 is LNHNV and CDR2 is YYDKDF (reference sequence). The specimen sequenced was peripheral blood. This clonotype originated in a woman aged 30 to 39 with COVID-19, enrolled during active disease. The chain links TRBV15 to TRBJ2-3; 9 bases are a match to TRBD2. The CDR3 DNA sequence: TGTGCCACCAGCAGAGTGGGGCGGGGGGGCGTAGATACGCAGTATTTT. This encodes CATSRVGRGGVDTQYF.